This entry concerns a single T cell receptor (beta chain). Antigen unknown. This CDR3 is built from 15 residues. In germline, CDR1 is SGHRS, CDR2 YFSETQ. J lost 3 bases, V lost 5 bases, and 5 bases had no gene match. This sample was included in a study of shared clonotypes between healthy human individuals. The study's findings and limits: Blood was the sole source, and tissue repertoires probably differ. Non-shared clonotypes were found to have lower generation probabilities than the clonotypes that were shared by all four of the sorted-subset donors.

Source study methods: Junction-only immunoSEQ sequences carried no quality scores, so filtering differed. The assay was immunoSEQ multiplex PCR, and TCRdb's table has in-frame clones only and misses some. Clone size and V and J calls were adopted from that table, with D and trimming inferred from the DNA. The table records approximately 530,000 clones, around 95% of them present only once. Those who donated, Caucasian adults without exception, all lived in Nashville, Tennessee. The chain employs TRBV5-1 and TRBJ2-5; TRBD2 agrees at 12 bases. What was sequenced was naive CD4+ T cells sorted from blood. Specified subset: CD45RA+ positively selected. The TCR was taken from a woman aged 25 to 39 in good health. The CDR3 DNA follows: TGCGCCAGCAGAAGGACTAGCGGGGCCGAAGAGACCCAGTACTTC. As protein: CASRRTSGAEETQYF. The variable domain in full, with the rest retrieved from reference TRBV5-1 and TRBJ2-5, is KAGVTQTPRYLIKTRGQQVTLSCSPISGHRSVSWYQQTPGQGLQFLFEYFSETQRNKGNFPGRFSGRQFSNSRSEMNVSTLELGDSALYLCASRRTSGAEETQYFGPGTRLLVL.